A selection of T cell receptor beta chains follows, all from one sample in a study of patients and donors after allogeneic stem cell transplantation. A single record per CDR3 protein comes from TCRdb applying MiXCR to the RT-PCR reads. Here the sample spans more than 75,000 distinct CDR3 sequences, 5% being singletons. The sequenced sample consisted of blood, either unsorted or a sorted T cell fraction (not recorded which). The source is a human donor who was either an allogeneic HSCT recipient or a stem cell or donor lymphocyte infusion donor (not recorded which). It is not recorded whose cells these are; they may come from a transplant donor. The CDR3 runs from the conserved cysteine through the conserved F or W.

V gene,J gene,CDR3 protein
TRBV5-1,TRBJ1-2,CASSLSGHQNYGYTF
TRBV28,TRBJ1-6,CASSGHSNSPLHF
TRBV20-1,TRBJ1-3,CSASGGALEGGNTIYF
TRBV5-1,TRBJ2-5,CASSSLLGSGGQETQYF
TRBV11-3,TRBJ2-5,CASSLGLAGVGQETQYF
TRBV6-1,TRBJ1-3,CASSEGVFSGNTIYF
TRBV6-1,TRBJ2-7,CASQETGTSYEQYF
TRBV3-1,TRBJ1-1,CASSHGGRGTEAFF
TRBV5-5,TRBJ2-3,CASSRDRDGTQYF
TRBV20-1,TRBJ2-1,CSATGIVYNEQFF
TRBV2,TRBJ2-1,CASSEATSLVRQFF
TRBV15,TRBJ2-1,CATSRVVGEQFF
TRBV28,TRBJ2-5,CASSPGLAGGRETQYF
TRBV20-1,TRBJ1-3,CSASSGNTIYF
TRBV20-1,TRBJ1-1,CSAGGMNTEAFF
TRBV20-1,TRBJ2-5,CSARTNQETQYF
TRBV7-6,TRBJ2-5,CASSFGYIGETQYF
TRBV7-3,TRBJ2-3,CASSRTSGRGGDTQYF
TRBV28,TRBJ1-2,CASSFPGVRVYGYTF
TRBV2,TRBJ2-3,CASSDQGGADTQYF
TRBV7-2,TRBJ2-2,CASSLVAGQFGELFF
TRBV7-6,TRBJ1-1,CASSLAGNTEAFF
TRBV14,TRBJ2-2,CASSRNSAGELFF
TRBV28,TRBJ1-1,CASSESTGNTEAFF
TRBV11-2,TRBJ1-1,CASSLGAGVFMNTEAFF
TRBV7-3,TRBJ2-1,CASSPSGTYNEQFF
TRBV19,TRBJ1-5,CASSIGRDDQPQHF
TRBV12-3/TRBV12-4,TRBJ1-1,CASRTSGGRGNTEAFF
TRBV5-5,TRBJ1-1,CASSLVQRETFF
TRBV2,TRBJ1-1,CASTPPGGWDTEAFF
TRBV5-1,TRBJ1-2,CASSMGQVDDGYTF
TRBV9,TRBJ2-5,CASSFRLAGTQYF
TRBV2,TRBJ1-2,CASSSLFGQGGYGYTF
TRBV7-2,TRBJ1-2,CASSRGQGLYGYTF
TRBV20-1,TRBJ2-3,CSARTSGRTDTQYF
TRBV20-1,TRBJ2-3,CSASGDTQYF
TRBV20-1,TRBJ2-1,CSTYTKSSYNEQFF
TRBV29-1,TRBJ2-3,CSVDRDKDTQYF
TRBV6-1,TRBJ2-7,CASNKGQGSYEQYF
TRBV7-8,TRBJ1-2,CASSEGVRGGGYTF
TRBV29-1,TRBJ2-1,CSVATGGNYNEQFF
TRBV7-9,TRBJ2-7,CASSPQSRPGYEQYF
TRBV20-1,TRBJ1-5,CSAPRQGPFNQPQHF
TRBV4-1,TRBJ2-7,CASSQVNLVVYDEQYF